The present T cell receptor beta chain was sequenced within a study of blood T cells in healthy people across ages. At the level of the study: There was about one barcoded beta molecule captured by template switching per two T cells.

PCR was performed a second time for 7 to 11 cycles using a sample-barcoded 5' primer and a J-beta primer mix. No fewer than 2.5 million CDR3-containing paired-end reads came from each sample. One entry per CDR3 protein results from TCRdb running MiXCR on the 5' RACE reads. Among roughly 680,000 distinct CDR3 sequences listed, approximately 52% were seen once. Healthy Russian Caucasian donors spanned ages about 6 to 100 years. The TCR comes from a woman older than 75 in good health. Sequenced material: blood.

CDR3 loop: CASSYRGTGNYGYTF. CDR3 nucleotide sequence: TGTGCCAGCAGTTACCGAGGGACAGGCAACTATGGCTACACCTTC. The chain joins TRBV6-2 or TRBV6-3 to TRBJ1-2; 8 nucleotides align to TRBD1. J lost 2 bases, V lost 2 bases, and 4 bases had no gene match. CDR1 is MNHEY, CDR2 SVGEGT, per germline. The CDR3 totals 15 residues.